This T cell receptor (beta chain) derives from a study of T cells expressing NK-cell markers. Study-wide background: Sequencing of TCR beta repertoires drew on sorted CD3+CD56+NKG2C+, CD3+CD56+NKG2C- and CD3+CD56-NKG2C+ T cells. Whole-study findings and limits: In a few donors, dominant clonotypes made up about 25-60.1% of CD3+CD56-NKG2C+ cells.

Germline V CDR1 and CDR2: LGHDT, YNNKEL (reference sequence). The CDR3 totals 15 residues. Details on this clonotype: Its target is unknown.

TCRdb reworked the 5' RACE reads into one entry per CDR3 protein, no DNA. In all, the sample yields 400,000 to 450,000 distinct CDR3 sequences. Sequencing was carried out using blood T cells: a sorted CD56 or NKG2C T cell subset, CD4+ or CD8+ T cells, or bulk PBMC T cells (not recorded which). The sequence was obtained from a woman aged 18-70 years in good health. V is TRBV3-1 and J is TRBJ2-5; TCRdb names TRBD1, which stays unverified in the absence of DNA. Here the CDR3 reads CASTRTSPRGKTQYF.